The T cell receptor (beta chain) described here comes from a study of PD-L1 blockade in urothelial cancer. For the study at large: Of prior chemotherapy regimens, patients had received between 0 and 3. The median number of T cells present in blood samples was approximately 140,000.

Time point described: pretreatment peripheral blood. CDR1 is SGHAT, CDR2 FQNNGV, per germline. This CDR3 has 14 amino acids. Trimming took off 4 bases at V and 2 bases at J, with 12 bases between the two ends. Remarks on this clone: Its antigen remains unidentified.

Added to each PCR by spiking were synthetic TCR analog templates. TCRdb's table, derived via immunoSEQ multiplex PCR, lists solely in-frame clones and lacks some. The sample carries about 50,000 clones, around 83% recorded once. Notes on the study in general: Durable-benefit patients had greater expansion of tumor-associated blood clones at 3 weeks.

Sequencing was performed on PBMCs, taken around atezolizumab (anti-PD-L1) treatment. This sequence originates from a man aged 55 to 69 with urothelial cancer. The chain uses TRBV11-2 and TRBJ2-7, with a tentative D call TRBD1 (6 bases). The CDR3 DNA reads as TGTGCCAGCAGCTCTCGACAGGCCCCCTACGAGCAGTACTTC. Encoded protein: CASSSRQAPYEQYF. The whole variable domain, remainder taken from reference TRBV11-2 and TRBJ2-7, is EAGVAQSPRYKIIEKRQSVAFWCNPISGHATLYWYQQILGQGPKLLIQFQNNGVVDDSQLPKDRFSAERLKGVDSTLKIQPAKLEDSAVYLCASSSRQAPYEQYFGPGTRLTVT.